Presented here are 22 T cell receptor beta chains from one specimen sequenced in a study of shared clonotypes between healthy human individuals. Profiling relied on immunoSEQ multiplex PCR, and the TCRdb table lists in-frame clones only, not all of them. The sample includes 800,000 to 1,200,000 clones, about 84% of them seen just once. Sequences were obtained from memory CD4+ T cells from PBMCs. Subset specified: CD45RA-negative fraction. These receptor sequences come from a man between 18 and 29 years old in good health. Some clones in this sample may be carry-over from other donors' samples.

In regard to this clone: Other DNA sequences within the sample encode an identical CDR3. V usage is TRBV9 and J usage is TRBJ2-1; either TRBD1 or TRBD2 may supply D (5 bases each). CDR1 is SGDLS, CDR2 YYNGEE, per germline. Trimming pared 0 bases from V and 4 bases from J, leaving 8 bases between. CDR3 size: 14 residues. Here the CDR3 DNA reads TGTGCCAGCAGCGTAGGGGGGAGTTACAATGAGCAGTTCTTC. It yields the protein CASSVGGSYNEQFF.

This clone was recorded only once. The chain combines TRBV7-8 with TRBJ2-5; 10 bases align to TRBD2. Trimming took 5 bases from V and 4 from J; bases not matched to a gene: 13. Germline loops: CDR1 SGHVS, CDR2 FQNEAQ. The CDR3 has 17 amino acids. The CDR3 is CASSPLSGTSATETQYF. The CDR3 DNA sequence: TGTGCCAGCAGCCCGTTGTCCGGGACTAGCGCTACAGAGACCCAGTACTTC.

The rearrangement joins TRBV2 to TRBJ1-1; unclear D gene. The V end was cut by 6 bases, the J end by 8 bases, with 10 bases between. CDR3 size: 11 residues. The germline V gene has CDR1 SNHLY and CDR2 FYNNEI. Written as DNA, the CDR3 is TGTGCCAGCAGGGGCTTAATGGAAGCTTTCTTT. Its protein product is CASRGLMEAFF.

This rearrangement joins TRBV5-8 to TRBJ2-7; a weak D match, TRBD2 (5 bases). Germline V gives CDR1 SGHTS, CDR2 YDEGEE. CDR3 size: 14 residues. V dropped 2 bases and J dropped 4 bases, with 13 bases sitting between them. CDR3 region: CASSFAGVAYEQYF. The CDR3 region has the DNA TGTGCCAGCAGCTTCGCGGGTGTGGCGTACGAGCAGTACTTC.

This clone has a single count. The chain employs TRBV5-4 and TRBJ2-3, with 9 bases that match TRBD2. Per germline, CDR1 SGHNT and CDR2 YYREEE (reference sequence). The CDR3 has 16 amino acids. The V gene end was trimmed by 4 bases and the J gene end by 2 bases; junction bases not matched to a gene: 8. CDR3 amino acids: CASSPRLAGVTDTQYF. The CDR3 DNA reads TGTGCCAGCAGCCCGAGGTTAGCGGGAGTCACAGATACGCAGTATTTT.

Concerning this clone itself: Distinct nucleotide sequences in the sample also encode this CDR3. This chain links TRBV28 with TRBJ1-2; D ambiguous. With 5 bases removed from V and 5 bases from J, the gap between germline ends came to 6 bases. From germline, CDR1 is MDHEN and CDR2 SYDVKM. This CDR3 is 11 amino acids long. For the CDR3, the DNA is TGTGCCAGCAGTATTAATTATGGCTACACCTTC. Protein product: CASSINYGYTF.

The CDR3 protein is CASSLATGQPSYEQYF. DNA of the CDR3: TGCGCCAGCAGCTTGGCTACGGGACAGCCTTCCTACGAGCAGTACTTC. The V and J genes are TRBV5-1 and TRBJ2-7; 7 bases line up with TRBD1. V was pared by 0 bases and J by 1 base, with 7 bases of the junction left unmatched. The CDR3 has 16 amino acids. Germline CDR1 and CDR2: SGHRS and YFSETQ.

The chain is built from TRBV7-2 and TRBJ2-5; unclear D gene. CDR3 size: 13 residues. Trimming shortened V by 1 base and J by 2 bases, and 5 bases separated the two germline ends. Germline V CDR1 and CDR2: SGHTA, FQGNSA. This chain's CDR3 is CASSLDWQETQYF. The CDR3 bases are TGTGCCAGCAGCTTAGATTGGCAAGAGACCCAGTACTTC.

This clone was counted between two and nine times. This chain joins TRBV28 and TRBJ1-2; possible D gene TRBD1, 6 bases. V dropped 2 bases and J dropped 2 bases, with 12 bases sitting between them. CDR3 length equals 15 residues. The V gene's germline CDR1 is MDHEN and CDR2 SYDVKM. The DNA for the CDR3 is TGTGCCAGCAGTTTACCAGGCAGGGGAAACTATGGCTACACCTTC. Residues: CASSLPGRGNYGYTF.

The CDR3 coding sequence is TGTGCCACTACGCCAACATACAGGAGCGACTATGGCTACACCTTC. Its protein product is CATTPTYRSDYGYTF. The chain joins TRBV6-6 to TRBJ1-2; a possible D gene is TRBD1 (5 bases). This CDR3 region has 15 residues. The germline gives CDR1 MNHNY, CDR2 SVGAGI (reference sequence). Trimming shortened V by 10 bases and J by 3 bases, and 21 bases separated the two germline ends.

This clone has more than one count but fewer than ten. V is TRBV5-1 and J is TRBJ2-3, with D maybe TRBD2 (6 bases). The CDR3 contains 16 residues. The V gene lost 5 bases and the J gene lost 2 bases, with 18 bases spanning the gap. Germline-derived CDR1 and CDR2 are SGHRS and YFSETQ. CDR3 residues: CASRPATSRITDTQYF. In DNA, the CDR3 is TGCGCCAGCAGGCCAGCAACTAGCAGAATCACAGATACGCAGTATTTT. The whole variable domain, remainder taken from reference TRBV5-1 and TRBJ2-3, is KAGVTQTPRYLIKTRGQQVTLSCSPISGHRSVSWYQQTPGQGLQFLFEYFSETQRNKGNFPGRFSGRQFSNSRSEMNVSTLELGDSALYLCASRPATSRITDTQYFGPGTRLTVL.

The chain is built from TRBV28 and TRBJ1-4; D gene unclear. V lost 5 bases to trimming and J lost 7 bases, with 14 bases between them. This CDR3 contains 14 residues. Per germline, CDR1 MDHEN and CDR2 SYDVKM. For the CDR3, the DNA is TGTGCCAGCAGTACCCGGGTACGAGGTGAAAAACTGTTTTTT. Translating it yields CASSTRVRGEKLFF.

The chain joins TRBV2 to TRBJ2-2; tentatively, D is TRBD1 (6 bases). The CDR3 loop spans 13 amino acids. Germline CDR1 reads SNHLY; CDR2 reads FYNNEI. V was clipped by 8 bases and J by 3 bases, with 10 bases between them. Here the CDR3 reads CASLDRYTGELFF. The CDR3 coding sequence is TGTGCCAGCTTGGACAGATACACCGGGGAGCTGTTTTTT.

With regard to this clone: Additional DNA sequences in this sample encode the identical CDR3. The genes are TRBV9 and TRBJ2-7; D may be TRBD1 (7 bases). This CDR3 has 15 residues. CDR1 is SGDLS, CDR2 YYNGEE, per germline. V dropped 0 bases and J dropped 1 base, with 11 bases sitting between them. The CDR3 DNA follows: TGTGCCAGCAGCGTAGGCGGGACAGCTTCCTACGAGCAGTACTTC. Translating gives CASSVGGTASYEQYF.

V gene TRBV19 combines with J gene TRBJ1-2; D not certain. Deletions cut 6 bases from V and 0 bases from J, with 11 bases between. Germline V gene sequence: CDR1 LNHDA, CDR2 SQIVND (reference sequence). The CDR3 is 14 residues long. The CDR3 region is CASRKDLPNYGYTF. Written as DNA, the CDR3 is TGTGCCAGTAGGAAGGACTTACCTAACTATGGCTACACCTTC.

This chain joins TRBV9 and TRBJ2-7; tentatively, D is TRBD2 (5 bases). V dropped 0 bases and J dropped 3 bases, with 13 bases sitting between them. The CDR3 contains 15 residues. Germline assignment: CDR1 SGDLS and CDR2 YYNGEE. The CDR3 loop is CASSVGWASSYEQYF. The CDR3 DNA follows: TGTGCCAGCAGCGTAGGTTGGGCTAGCAGCTACGAGCAGTACTTC.

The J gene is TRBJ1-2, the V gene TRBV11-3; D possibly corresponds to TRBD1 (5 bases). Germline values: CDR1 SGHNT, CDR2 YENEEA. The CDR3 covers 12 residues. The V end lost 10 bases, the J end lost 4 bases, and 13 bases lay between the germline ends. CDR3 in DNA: TGTGCCAACCGGGGACTCTCCTATGGCTACACCTTC. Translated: CANRGLSYGYTF.

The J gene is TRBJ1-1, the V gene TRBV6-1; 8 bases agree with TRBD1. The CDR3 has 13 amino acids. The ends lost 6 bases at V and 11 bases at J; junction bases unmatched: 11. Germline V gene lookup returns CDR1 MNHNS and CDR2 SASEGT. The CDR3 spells CASRGQGLEGAFF. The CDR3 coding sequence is TGTGCCAGCAGAGGACAGGGCTTGGAGGGGGCTTTCTTT.

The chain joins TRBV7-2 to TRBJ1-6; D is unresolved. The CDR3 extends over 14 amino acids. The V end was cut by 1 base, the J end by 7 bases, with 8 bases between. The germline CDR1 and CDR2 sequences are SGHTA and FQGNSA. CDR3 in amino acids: CASSLGPPNSPLHF. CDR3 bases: TGTGCCAGCAGCTTAGGACCACCCAATTCACCCCTCCACTTT.

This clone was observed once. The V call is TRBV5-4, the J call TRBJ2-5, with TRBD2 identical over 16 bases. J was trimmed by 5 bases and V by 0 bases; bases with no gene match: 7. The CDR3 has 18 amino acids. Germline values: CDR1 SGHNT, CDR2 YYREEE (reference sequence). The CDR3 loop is CASSLAEPGLAGGETQYF. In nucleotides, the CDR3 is TGTGCCAGCAGCTTGGCCGAACCGGGACTAGCGGGGGGGGAGACCCAGTACTTC.

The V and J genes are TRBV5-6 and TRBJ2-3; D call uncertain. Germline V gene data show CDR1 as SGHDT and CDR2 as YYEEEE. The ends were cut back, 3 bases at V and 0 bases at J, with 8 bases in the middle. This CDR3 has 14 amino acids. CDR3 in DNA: TGTGCCAGCAGCTCTACCTATAGCACAGATACGCAGTATTTT. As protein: CASSSTYSTDTQYF.

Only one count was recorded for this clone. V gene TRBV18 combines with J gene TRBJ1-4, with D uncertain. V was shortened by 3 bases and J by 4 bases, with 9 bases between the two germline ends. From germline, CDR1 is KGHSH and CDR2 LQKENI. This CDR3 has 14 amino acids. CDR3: CASSPPTHNEKLFF. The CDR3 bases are TGTGCCAGCTCACCCCCCACCCATAATGAAAAACTGTTTTTT.